Following are 28 T cell receptor beta chains from one sample sequenced in a study of OX40 agonist ivuxolimab in advanced cancers. To prepare the library, the immunoSEQ multiplex PCR assay was applied. What TCRdb holds here is the immuneACCESS table cut down to in-frame rearrangements. Part of the clones is not present; checked against another copy, under half of the missing clones reflect an unresolved V gene, and the others are unexplained. The sample profile shows roughly 40,000 clones; around 92% of them were found once. The leading ten clones occupy roughly 15% of the sample. Sequencing used CD4+ or CD8+ T cells sorted from blood, obtained in a trial of the OX40 agonist ivuxolimab. These receptors all stem from an adult with an advanced solid tumor such as melanoma, head and neck, liver or kidney cancer.

With respect to this clone: Germline is not matched at one junction end, which may reflect a read error. The rearrangement uses TRBV2 and TRBJ2-3; TRBD2 is a possible D gene (7 bases). The germline gives CDR1 SNHLY, CDR2 FYNNEI. This CDR3 has 16 amino acids. Written as DNA, the CDR3 is TGTGCCAGCAATGAAGGGGGAGGGTTGGGTGTAGATACGCAGTATTTT. Its translation: CASNEGGGLGVDTQYF.

The rearrangement links TRBV10-2 to TRBJ2-7, with 8 bases matching TRBD2. Germline loops: CDR1 WSHSY, CDR2 SAAADI. Trimming took 6 bases from V and 2 from J; bases not matched to a gene: 6. The CDR3 length is 14 residues. CDR3 in DNA: TGCGCCAGCAGCGGGGGGGACACCGCCTACGAGCAGTACTTC. The encoded protein is CASSGGDTAYEQYF.

In regard to this clone: The same CDR3 is also encoded by other DNA sequences in this sample. The V and J genes are TRBV4-1 and TRBJ2-7; the match to TRBD2 covers 8 bases. CDR1 and CDR2 from the germline V gene are MGHRA and YSYEKL. V gave up 4 bases and J gave up 2 bases; unmatched junction bases: 4. The CDR3 loop spans 14 amino acids. Here the CDR3 DNA reads TGCGCCAGCAGCCCCCGGGAGGGAGCCTACGAGCAGTACTTC. It specifies CASSPREGAYEQYF.

V and J are TRBV2 and TRBJ2-7; TRBD2 might be the D (5 bases). CDR1 is SNHLY, CDR2 FYNNEI, per germline. The CDR3 is 13 amino acids. V was clipped by 7 bases and J by 6 bases, with 16 bases between them. CDR3 region: CASKSGGWVEQYF. CDR3 nucleotide sequence: TGTGCCAGCAAAAGCGGTGGATGGGTCGAGCAGTACTTC.

This clone was observed once. The junction differs from germline at one of its ends, possibly a read error. The rearrangement uses TRBV30 and TRBJ2-7; TRBD2 might be the D (5 bases). This CDR3 contains 12 residues. Germline CDR1 GTSNPN, CDR2 SVGIG (reference sequence). The CDR3 loop reads CAWGPGFYEQHF. In nucleotides, the CDR3 is TGTGCCTGGGGGCCGGGGTTCTACGAGCAGCACTTC.

The count of this clone is one. The chain is built from TRBV29-1 and TRBJ1-1, with D maybe TRBD1 (5 bases). Germline CDR1 SQVTM, CDR2 ANQGSEA. CDR3 length: 16 residues. Trimming took 3 bases from V and 0 from J, leaving 17 bases between them. This chain's CDR3 is CSVEAGMMDLNTEAFF. The DNA of the CDR3 is TGCAGCGTTGAGGCAGGGATGATGGATTTGAACACTGAAGCTTTCTTT.

The genes are TRBV5-1 and TRBJ1-1; maybe TRBD1 (6 bases). This CDR3 region has 14 residues. Deletions cut 4 bases from V and 2 bases from J, with 12 bases between. Germline-derived CDR1 and CDR2 are SGHRS and YFSETQ. The CDR3 DNA reads as TGCGCCAGCAGCAGAGAAGGGGGAAACACTGAAGCTTTCTTT. As protein: CASSREGGNTEAFF.

CDR3 in DNA: TGTGCCAGCAGTTTTGGGGGAAGTGGGAATGAGCAGTTCTTC. This codes for CASSFGGSGNEQFF. This chain links TRBV27 with TRBJ2-1; the D gene could be TRBD1 or TRBD2 (5 bases each). Germline lookup yields CDR1 MNHEY and CDR2 SMNVEV (reference sequence). The length of the CDR3 is 14 residues. V was trimmed by 3 bases and J by 7 bases, leaving 13 bases between them.

The chain links TRBV20-1 to TRBJ2-1; D is uncertain. Trimming cost V 3 bases and J 7 bases, with 7 bases left between them. This CDR3 spans 11 amino acids. Germline assignment: CDR1 DFQATT and CDR2 SNEGSKA (reference sequence). CDR3 residues: CSASLVNEQFF. In DNA form, the CDR3 reads TGCAGTGCTAGCCTAGTAAATGAGCAGTTCTTC.

This clone was counted a single time. The chain recombines TRBV4-1 with TRBJ1-2; the D gene is possibly TRBD1 (5 bases). Trimming pared 0 bases from V and 7 bases from J, leaving 15 bases between. CDR3 size: 15 residues. The germline V gene has CDR1 MGHRA and CDR2 YSYEKL. The CDR3 DNA is TGCGCCAGCAGCCAAGAGGGGCGAGGGAGTAGTGGCTACACCTTC. Protein product: CASSQEGRGSSGYTF.

This chain connects TRBV14 to TRBJ2-3; 12 bases map to TRBD2. CDR3 size: 16 residues. J gave up 3 bases and V 4 bases, and 5 bases lay outside the gene matches. The germline gives CDR1 SGHDN, CDR2 FVKESK. CDR3 nucleotides: TGTGCCAGCAGCCTTGGACTAGCGGGATCTACAGATACGCAGTATTTT. Translating it yields CASSLGLAGSTDTQYF.

V is TRBV29-1 and J is TRBJ2-3; a weak D match, TRBD2 (5 bases). Germline-derived CDR1 and CDR2 are SQVTM and ANQGSEA. This CDR3 is 15 amino acids long. Trimming shortened V by 8 bases and J by 7 bases, and 25 bases separated the two germline ends. CDR3 residues: CSQMRVRDFLNTQYF. The CDR3 nucleotides read TGCAGCCAGATGCGGGTCCGCGATTTCTTAAATACGCAGTATTTT.

The J gene is TRBJ2-5, the V gene TRBV4-2; a possible D gene is TRBD2 (6 bases). CDR1 LGHNA and CDR2 YNFKEQ come from the germline V gene. Trimming stripped 1 base from V and 3 bases from J, with 9 bases between. The CDR3 is 14 amino acids. DNA for the CDR3: TGTGCCAGCAGCCAAGCGGGGGAAGAAGAGACCCAGTACTTC. Its translation is CASSQAGEEETQYF.

This CDR3 reads CASSETSGGSYNEQFF. In DNA form, the CDR3 reads TGTGCCAGTAGTGAAACTAGCGGGGGCTCCTACAATGAGCAGTTCTTC. The genes are TRBV19 and TRBJ2-1; 11 nucleotides line up with TRBD2. CDR1 LNHDA and CDR2 SQIVND come from the germline V gene (reference sequence). Trimming took 5 bases from V and 0 from J; bases not matched to a gene: 3. The CDR3 consists of 16 residues.

The gene calls are TRBV6-5 and TRBJ2-7, with a weak D call TRBD2 (5 bases). V was clipped by 2 bases and J by 0 bases, with 8 bases between them. This CDR3 is built from 14 residues. CDR1 MNHEY and CDR2 SVGAGI come from the germline V gene. Here the CDR3 reads CASSYGRGSYEQYF. CDR3 nucleotide sequence: TGTGCCAGCAGTTACGGTCGGGGCTCCTACGAGCAGTACTTC.

The table lists this clone with a count of one. This sequence joins TRBV27 and TRBJ2-3; the D gene could be TRBD1 or TRBD2 (5 bases each). Germline V lookup: CDR1 MNHEY, CDR2 SMNVEV (reference sequence). The CDR3 is made up of 16 amino acids. Trimming stripped 1 base from V and 0 bases from J, with 11 bases between. The CDR3 loop is CASSLLGETSTDTQYF. The DNA of the CDR3 is TGTGCCAGCAGTTTATTGGGGGAAACTAGCACAGATACGCAGTATTTT.

The chain employs TRBV25-1 and TRBJ2-7; 9 bases are a match to TRBD1. V shed 5 bases, J shed 4 bases, and the junction held 9 bases outside the gene matches. The CDR3 consists of 15 residues. CDR1 and CDR2 (germline): MGHDK, SYGVNS. The CDR3: CASSPRGQGIYEQYF. CDR3 DNA sequence: TGTGCCAGCAGTCCCCGGGGACAGGGAATATACGAGCAGTACTTC.

This rearrangement joins TRBV27 to TRBJ2-1; weak D call: TRBD1 (6 bases). CDR1 MNHEY and CDR2 SMNVEV come from the germline V gene (reference sequence). Trimming shortened V by 9 bases and J by 10 bases, and 7 bases separated the two germline ends. The CDR3 runs 9 residues. The CDR3 region is CASGTEQFF. The CDR3 DNA is TGTGCCAGTGGGACAGAGCAGTTCTTC.

V usage is TRBV9 and J usage is TRBJ2-2; 12 positions agree with TRBD2. J was trimmed by 3 bases and V by 3 bases; bases with no gene match: 12. The length of the CDR3 is 19 residues. Germline CDR1 is SGDLS and CDR2 is YYNGEE. CDR3 sequence: CASSEGLAGGPAYTGELFF. CDR3 bases: TGTGCCAGCAGCGAAGGGCTAGCGGGAGGGCCGGCGTACACCGGGGAGCTGTTTTTT.

The chain couples TRBV4-1 to TRBJ2-5; TRBD1 matches at 9 bases. The J call may be in error: the DNA end matches TRBJ2-7 better. The CDR3 length is 16 residues. Germline CDR1 and CDR2: MGHRA and YSYEKL. CDR3 residues: CASRQVGTGSSYEQYF. CDR3 bases: TGCGCCAGCAGGCAGGTTGGGACAGGGAGCTCCTACGAGCAGTACTTC.

In its sample, this clone was seen once. V and J are TRBV5-4 and TRBJ2-7; no definite D call. Trimming removed 4 bases from V and 5 bases from J, with 10 bases in between. The CDR3 loop spans 12 amino acids. CDR1 is SGHNT and CDR2 is YYREEE in the germline V gene (reference sequence). DNA for the CDR3: TGTGCCAGCAGCGGATTAGGTGACGAGCAGTACTTC. Translated, it gives CASSGLGDEQYF. The full variable domain, completed using reference TRBV5-4 and TRBJ2-7, is ETGVTQSPTHLIKTRGQQVTLRCSSQSGHNTVSWYQQALGQGPQFIFQYYREEENGRGNFPPRFSGLQFPNYSSELNVNALELDDSALYLCASSGLGDEQYFGPGTRLTVT.

V and J are TRBV28 and TRBJ1-5, with D possibly matching TRBD1 (5 bases). The germline V and J ends were trimmed by 2 bases and 4 bases, with 15 bases remaining between them. In germline, CDR1 is MDHEN, CDR2 SYDVKM. The CDR3 consists of 16 residues. The CDR3 DNA sequence: TGTGCCAGCAGTTTAGGGGAGGGGCTCGGTAATCAGCCCCAGCATTTT. Its protein is CASSLGEGLGNQPQHF.

The rearrangement joins TRBV2 to TRBJ1-6, with a weak D call TRBD1 (5 bases). V was shortened by 8 bases and J by 7 bases, with 27 bases between the two germline ends. The length of the CDR3 is 18 residues. Looked up from germline, CDR1 is SNHLY and CDR2 is FYNNEI. For the CDR3, the DNA is TGTGCCAGCCGTGCTCCGGGACGGACGCCCGCGGGGAATTCACCCCTCCACTTT. This codes for CASRAPGRTPAGNSPLHF.

The chain combines TRBV9 with TRBJ2-3; the D gene could be TRBD1 or TRBD2 (5 bases each). The CDR3 loop spans 16 amino acids. The V and J ends lost 0 bases and 2 bases respectively, with 13 bases between them. Germline assignment: CDR1 SGDLS and CDR2 YYNGEE. CDR3 region: CASSVEGRAFTDTQYF. The DNA of the CDR3 is TGTGCCAGCAGCGTAGAGGGGCGGGCTTTCACAGATACGCAGTATTTT.

This rearrangement joins TRBV7-6 to TRBJ2-2; D remains ambiguous. Between the trimmed V and J ends, which lost 1 base and 4 bases, there was a span of 7 bases. CDR1 and CDR2 from the germline V gene are SGHVS and FNYEAQ. The CDR3 length is 14 residues. As DNA, the CDR3 is TGTGCCAGCAGCTTAGAATGGGGCACCGGGGAGCTGTTTTTT. Translation: CASSLEWGTGELFF.

The chain employs TRBV19 and TRBJ1-5; D is unclear. The CDR3 loop spans 14 amino acids. Trimming pared 3 bases from V and 5 bases from J, leaving 11 bases between. Germline V gene sequence: CDR1 LNHDA, CDR2 SQIVND (reference sequence). The CDR3 region has the DNA TGTGCCAGTAGTATGCTTACAGCTTATCAGCCCCAGCATTTT. It encodes CASSMLTAYQPQHF.

This clone came up once. The chain links TRBV11-2 to TRBJ2-7, with D possibly TRBD1 on 6 matching bases. CDR1 is SGHAT, CDR2 FQNNGV, per germline. CDR3 length: 12 amino acids. V was pared by 5 bases and J by 6 bases, with 11 bases between. CDR3 in amino acids: CASSRQGLEQYF. CDR3 DNA: TGTGCCAGCAGCAGGCAGGGGCTCGAGCAGTACTTC.

This chain uses TRBV6-5 with TRBJ2-1, with TRBD2 matching 13 bases. Germline V gene sequence: CDR1 MNHEY, CDR2 SVGAGI. The junction had 5 bases not matched to a gene; V was cut back by 8 bases and J by 4 bases. The CDR3 has 15 amino acids. CDR3 nucleotides: TGTGCCAGCGAACTAGCGGGAGGGAGTTACAATGAGCAGTTCTTC. Translated: CASELAGGSYNEQFF.